One sample yielded the 21 T cell receptor beta chains listed below, sequenced in a study of T cell repertoires in urothelial bladder cancer. Libraries were prepared by immunoSEQ multiplex PCR; TCRdb keeps only in-frame clonotypes and omits some of them. The sample contains thousands of clones, roughly 58% of which appear only once. Source material: tumor-infiltrating cells from bladder cancer. These receptors all stem from a human donor with urothelial carcinoma.

This clone was observed a few times. J is TRBJ1-1 and V is TRBV5-4, with a tentative D call TRBD1 (5 bases). Trimming removed 3 bases at V and 3 bases at J, with 12 bases between. CDR1 is SGHNT and CDR2 is YYREEE in the germline V gene (reference sequence). There are 14 residues in the CDR3. CDR3 sequence: CASSSQVRDTEAFF. The CDR3 region has the DNA TGTGCCAGCAGCTCACAGGTCAGGGACACTGAAGCTTTCTTT.

This clone was counted only a few times. The chain couples TRBV18 to TRBJ1-2; 7 nucleotides match TRBD1. Germline V gives CDR1 KGHSH, CDR2 LQKENI. J was trimmed by 4 bases and V by 0 bases; bases with no gene match: 8. The CDR3 is made up of 16 amino acids. In DNA form, the CDR3 reads TGTGCCAGCTCACCACCTACAGGGGAGGGAGGCTATGGCTACACCTTC. Translating gives CASSPPTGEGGYGYTF.

The chain employs TRBV4-3 and TRBJ2-7, with 12 bases identical to TRBD2. There are 18 residues in the CDR3. V shed 2 bases, J shed 0 bases, and the junction held 8 bases outside the gene matches. CDR1 and CDR2 from the germline V gene are LGHNA and YSLEER. CDR3 in amino acids: CASSQSVASGGDSYEQYF. In DNA form, the CDR3 reads TGCGCCAGCAGCCAATCGGTGGCTAGCGGGGGGGACTCCTACGAGCAGTACTTC.

The V and J genes are TRBV6-5 and TRBJ2-6; possible D gene TRBD1, 6 bases. V gave up 6 bases and J gave up 0 bases, with 6 bases separating them. This CDR3 is 14 amino acids long. CDR1 is MNHEY, CDR2 SVGAGI, per germline. CDR3 sequence (DNA): TGTGCCAGCAGGGACAGCTCTGGGGCCAACGTCCTGACTTTC. Amino acid sequence: CASRDSSGANVLTF.

The chain employs TRBV10-2 and TRBJ2-1, with 7 bases lining up with TRBD1. The CDR3 spans 16 residues. Germline V gene data show CDR1 as WSHSY and CDR2 as SAAADI. V shed 0 bases and J 10 bases; nucleotides not matched to a gene: 12. The CDR3 DNA reads TGCGCCAGCAGTGAGTCGAGGTGGGACAGCCTCTCGGAGCAGTTCTTC. Its protein is CASSESRWDSLSEQFF.

A few counts support this clone. This rearrangement joins TRBV13 to TRBJ2-1; 7 bases match TRBD2. J gave up 6 bases and V 5 bases, and 4 bases lay outside the gene matches. The CDR3 sequence is 13 residues long. In germline, CDR1 is PRHDT, CDR2 FYEKMQ (reference sequence). CDR3 sequence (DNA): TGTGCCAGCAGCAAGAGCGGGGTCAATGAGCAGTTCTTC. Its protein product is CASSKSGVNEQFF.

This chain connects TRBV19 to TRBJ1-4, with D uncertain. CDR3 length: 12 residues. V dropped 5 bases and J dropped 5 bases, with 6 bases sitting between them. In germline, CDR1 is LNHDA, CDR2 SQIVND (reference sequence). The DNA for the CDR3 is TGTGCCAGTAGTTGGTACAATGAAAAACTGTTTTTT. Protein product: CASSWYNEKLFF.

V gene TRBV15 combines with J gene TRBJ2-7; 7 bases align to TRBD2. Germline-derived CDR1 and CDR2 are LNHNV and YYDKDF (reference sequence). J was trimmed by 0 bases and V by 3 bases; bases with no gene match: 2. CDR3 length equals 14 residues. The CDR3 region is CATSRSGASYEQYF. The CDR3, as DNA: TGTGCCACCAGCAGGAGCGGGGCCTCCTACGAGCAGTACTTC.

This clone was seen only a few times. V and J are TRBV9 and TRBJ2-6, with 8 bases that match TRBD1. The length of the CDR3 is 16 residues. Trimming removed 3 bases from V and 1 base from J; junction bases left unmatched: 3. CDR1 is SGDLS and CDR2 is YYNGEE in the germline V gene. The CDR3 nucleotides are TGTGCCAGCAGCGCCGGGACAGGTTCTGGGGCCAACGTCCTGACTTTC. It specifies CASSAGTGSGANVLTF.

The chain couples TRBV27 to TRBJ2-2; D remains ambiguous. The CDR3 consists of 13 residues. Between the trimmed V and J ends, which lost 9 bases and 6 bases, there was a span of 14 bases. Germline values: CDR1 MNHEY, CDR2 SMNVEV (reference sequence). The CDR3 DNA reads as TGTGCCAGGACCCTTATGTACGCCGGGGAGCTGTTTTTT. Residues: CARTLMYAGELFF.

The rearrangement uses TRBV10-1 and TRBJ2-2; 7 bases agree with TRBD1. CDR1 WNHNN and CDR2 SYGVQD come from the germline V gene (reference sequence). The CDR3 contains 14 residues. After removal of 2 bases from V and 4 bases from J, the junction contained 1 base not matched to a gene. Written as DNA, the CDR3 is TGCGCCAGCAGTGAGCCAGGGGGCACCGGGGAGCTGTTTTTT. Amino acid sequence: CASSEPGGTGELFF.

This clone was recorded only once. The gene calls are TRBV7-6 and TRBJ1-4; D is perhaps TRBD1 (5 bases). V lost 3 bases, J lost 8 bases, and 10 bases lay in between. Germline loops: CDR1 SGHVS, CDR2 FNYEAQ. The CDR3 runs to 13 residues. CDR3 amino acids: CASSFQGSEKLFF. In DNA form, the CDR3 reads TGTGCCAGCAGCTTCCAGGGTAGCGAAAAACTGTTTTTT.

The V call is TRBV5-1, the J call TRBJ2-7; weak D call: TRBD1 (6 bases). CDR1 is SGHRS, CDR2 YFSETQ, per germline. Trimming removed 2 bases at V and 7 bases at J, with 13 bases between. CDR3 size: 13 residues. This CDR3 reads CASSFGDIYEQYF. The CDR3 nucleotides are TGCGCCAGCAGCTTCGGGGACATTTATGAGCAGTACTTC.

The J gene is TRBJ1-2, the V gene TRBV5-4; 10 nucleotides line up with TRBD1. Germline-derived CDR1 and CDR2 are SGHNT and YYREEE (reference sequence). V trimming: 4 bases; J trimming: 7 bases; junction bases outside the gene matches: 4. CDR3 length equals 13 residues. CDR3 bases: TGTGCCAGCAGCCCCAGGACAGGGGGTGGCTACACCTTC. Translating gives CASSPRTGGGYTF.

The rearrangement uses TRBV10-1 and TRBJ2-5, with a tentative D call TRBD1 (5 bases). The CDR3 extends over 15 amino acids. The ends were cut back, 3 bases at V and 3 bases at J, with 14 bases in the middle. CDR1 is WNHNN and CDR2 is SYGVQD in the germline V gene (reference sequence). In DNA, the CDR3 is TGCGCCAGCAGTGAAGAAATTGGACATGAAGAGACCCAGTACTTC. Its translation: CASSEEIGHEETQYF.

By sample fraction, this clone is medium-sized. The chain uses TRBV2 and TRBJ2-3, with 10 bases fitting TRBD2. The CDR3 runs 15 residues. The V and J ends lost 6 bases and 0 bases, in that order; junction bases with no gene match: 3. CDR1 is SNHLY, CDR2 FYNNEI, per germline. The CDR3 nucleotides are TGTGCCAGCAGCACTAGCGGGGTTAGCACAGATACGCAGTATTTT. Encoded protein: CASSTSGVSTDTQYF.

The genes are TRBV5-1 and TRBJ2-7, with no clear D. Trimming took off 0 bases at V and 5 bases at J, with 3 bases between the two ends. Germline loops: CDR1 SGHRS, CDR2 YFSETQ. The CDR3 has 11 amino acids. The DNA of the CDR3 is TGCGCCAGCAGCTTGGGTCACGAGCAGTACTTC. Translating it yields CASSLGHEQYF.

A few counts support this clone. The rearrangement joins TRBV7-6 to TRBJ2-3; TRBD1 matches at 7 bases. The trim removed 5 bases at V and 4 bases at J, leaving 6 bases unmatched. The CDR3 contains 14 residues. Germline V CDR1 and CDR2: SGHVS, FNYEAQ. The chain's CDR3 is CASSRVQGSDTQYF. CDR3 bases: TGTGCCAGCAGCCGCGTACAGGGGTCAGATACGCAGTATTTT.

This clone was observed a few times. The V gene is TRBV30, the J gene TRBJ1-5; D not certain. The CDR3 spans 12 residues. Trimming pared 2 bases from V and 7 bases from J, leaving 9 bases between. CDR1 is GTSNPN and CDR2 is SVGIG in the germline V gene (reference sequence). This CDR3 reads CAWSIGPQPQHF. The CDR3 region has the DNA TGTGCCTGGAGTATAGGGCCGCAGCCCCAGCATTTT.

This chain links TRBV6-5 with TRBJ2-7; 9 bases fit TRBD2. The V gene's germline CDR1 is MNHEY and CDR2 SVGAGI. The length of the CDR3 is 15 residues. V lost 6 bases, J lost 0 bases, and 6 bases stayed unmatched. The CDR3 protein is CASRTAGGGSYEQYF. The CDR3 nucleotides read TGTGCCAGCAGGACAGCGGGGGGTGGCTCCTACGAGCAGTACTTC.

This clone was seen a handful of times. The V gene is TRBV2, the J gene TRBJ1-2; possibly TRBD1 for D (6 bases). The germline V gene encodes CDR1 SNHLY and CDR2 FYNNEI. Trimming removed 6 bases from V and 4 bases from J, with 12 bases in between. The CDR3 consists of 13 residues. CDR3 residues: CASRSRGVYGYTF. CDR3 DNA sequence: TGTGCCAGCAGATCCAGGGGCGTCTATGGCTACACCTTC.